The clone carrying this TCR beta chain was recorded at least ten times. These data belong to a study of CD8 T cells in ankylosing spondylitis. Trimming removed 3 bases from V and 6 bases from J; junction bases left unmatched: 7. This CDR3 comprises 18 residues. Germline V gene sequence: CDR1 MNHEY, CDR2 SMNVEV (reference sequence). Each CDR3 protein gets one entry after TCRdb re-called the 5' RACE reads with MiXCR. Of around 130,000 distinct CDR3 sequences in the sample, about 6.4% were seen once. This clonotype originated in a male donor with ankylosing spondylitis or in good health (not recorded which). Specimen: blood, either unsorted or a sorted T cell fraction (not recorded which). This sequence joins TRBV27 and TRBJ2-2; 16 bases agree with TRBD2. The CDR3 sequence is CASSLGLAGGLGAGELFF. CDR3 coding DNA: TGTGCCAGCAGTTTGGGACTAGCGGGAGGGTTGGGGGCCGGGGAGCTGTTTTTT.